This TCR beta chain comes out of a study of beta chain features in type 1 diabetes. Trimming took off 4 bases at V and 10 bases at J, with 15 bases between the two ends. This CDR3 is 14 amino acids long. Germline lookup yields CDR1 SGDLS and CDR2 YYNGEE. To note about this clone: The antigen remains undetermined.

The investigators reverse transcribed all of the isolated RNA, so they sequenced expressed TCRB transcripts. Sequenced by immunoSEQ multiplex PCR; TCRdb stores in-frame clones only, minus some. The repertoire holds under 450,000 clones, with about 15% as singletons. General observations from the study: Sampled from patients, naive, central memory and Treg TCRB repertoires appeared more similar than those sampled from healthy donors.

Markers CD45RO/CCR7/CD25/CD127/CD95/CD27 served to sort CD4+ naive, central memory, regulatory and stem cell-like memory cells. Sequencing was carried out using naive CD4+ T cells from blood. This TCR derives from a man aged 25-45 years in good health. This chain connects TRBV9 to TRBJ1-6, with D unclear. CDR3 coding DNA: TGTGCCAGCAGCCCCCGAGGAGATGGATCACCCCTCCACTTT. Translating it yields CASSPRGDGSPLHF.